This T cell receptor (beta chain) appears in the sequencing data of a study of T cells in tumors after PD-1 blockade. Data came from immunoSEQ multiplex PCR; TCRdb stores just in-frame clones and leaves some out. The repertoire holds some 7,200 clones, with 69% as singletons. CDR1 MNHNY and CDR2 SVGAGI come from the germline V gene (reference sequence). With 7 bases removed from V and 5 bases from J, the gap between germline ends came to 9 bases. The CDR3 is 11 residues long. The rearrangement uses TRBV6-6 and TRBJ2-7, with D perhaps given as TRBD1 or TRBD2 (5 bases each). The sample consisted of tumor tissue, taken after anti-PD-1 treatment. The origin of this receptor is a human donor with basal cell carcinoma. The CDR3 loop is CASIPGHEQYF. As DNA, the CDR3 is TGTGCCAGCATTCCGGGGCACGAGCAGTACTTC.